This T cell receptor (beta chain) comes out of a study of T cell changes during pregnancy in multiple sclerosis. The assay was immunoSEQ multiplex PCR, and TCRdb's table has in-frame clones only and misses some. The sample yields approximately 88,000 clones, 85% to 95% seen once. The TCR originated in a female donor with multiple sclerosis, enrolled in a pregnancy study. The specimen comprised peripheral blood, sampled in the first trimester of pregnancy.

The CDR3 bases are TGTGCCAGCAGTGGAGGGACAGGAAGGCAGTTCTTC. Translating gives CASSGGTGRQFF. The chain carries TRBV27 and TRBJ2-1; TRBD1 matches 8 bases. Germline CDR1 reads MNHEY; CDR2 reads SMNVEV (reference sequence). V was pared by 5 bases and J by 12 bases, with 6 bases of the junction left unmatched. This CDR3 is built from 12 residues.